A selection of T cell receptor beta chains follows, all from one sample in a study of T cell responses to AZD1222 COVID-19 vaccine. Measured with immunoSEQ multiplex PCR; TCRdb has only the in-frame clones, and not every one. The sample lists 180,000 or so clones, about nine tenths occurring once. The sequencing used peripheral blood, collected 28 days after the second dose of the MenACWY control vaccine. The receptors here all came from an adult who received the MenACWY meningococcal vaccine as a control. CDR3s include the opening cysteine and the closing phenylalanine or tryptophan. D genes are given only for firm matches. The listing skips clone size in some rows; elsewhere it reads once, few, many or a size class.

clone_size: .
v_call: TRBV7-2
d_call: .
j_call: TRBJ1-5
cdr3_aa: CASSLETGPQHF
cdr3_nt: TGTGCCAGCAGCTTAGAGACAGGGCCCCAGCATTTT

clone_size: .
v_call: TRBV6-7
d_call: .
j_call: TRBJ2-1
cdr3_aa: CASSYSVWSSYNEQFF
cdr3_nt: TGTGCCAGCAGTTACTCGGTCTGGAGCTCCTACAATGAGCAGTTCTTC

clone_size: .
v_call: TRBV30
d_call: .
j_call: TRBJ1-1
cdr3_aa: CAWGLKGWVTEAFF
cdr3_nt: TGTGCCTGGGGGCTCAAGGGCTGGGTCACTGAAGCTTTCTTT

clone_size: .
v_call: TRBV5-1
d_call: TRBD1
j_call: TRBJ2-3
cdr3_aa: CASSPDRADTQYF
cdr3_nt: TGCGCCAGCAGCCCTGACAGGGCCGATACGCAGTATTTT

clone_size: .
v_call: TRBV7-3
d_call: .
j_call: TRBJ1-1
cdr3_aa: CASSAMGGQLNTEAFF
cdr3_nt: TGTGCCAGCAGCGCGATGGGGGGACAATTGAACACTGAAGCTTTCTTT

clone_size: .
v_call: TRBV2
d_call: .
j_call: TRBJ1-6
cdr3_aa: CASRAESSYNSPLHF
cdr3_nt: TGTGCCAGCCGGGCGGAGAGCTCCTATAATTCACCCCTCCACTTT

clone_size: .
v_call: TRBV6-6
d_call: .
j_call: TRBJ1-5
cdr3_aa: CASSYQVPSNQPQHF
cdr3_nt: TGTGCCAGCAGTTATCAAGTTCCGAGCAATCAGCCCCAGCATTTT

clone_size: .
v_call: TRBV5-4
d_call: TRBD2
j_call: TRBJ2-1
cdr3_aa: CASSQASGRDEEQFF
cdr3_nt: TGTGCCAGCAGTCAGGCTAGCGGGAGGGACGAGGAGCAGTTCTTC

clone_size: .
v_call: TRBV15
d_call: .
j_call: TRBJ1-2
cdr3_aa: CATSSPDGLNYGYTF
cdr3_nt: TGTGCCACCAGCAGCCCGGACGGACTGAACTATGGCTACACCTTC

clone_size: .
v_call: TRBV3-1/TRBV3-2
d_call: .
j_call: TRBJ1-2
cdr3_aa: CASSPRVGEGYGYTF
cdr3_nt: TGTGCCAGCAGCCCCCGTGTCGGGGAAGGATATGGCTACACCTTC

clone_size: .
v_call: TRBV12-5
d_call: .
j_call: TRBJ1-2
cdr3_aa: CASGLYPREANYGYTF
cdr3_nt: TGTGCTAGTGGTTTGTATCCCAGGGAGGCTAACTATGGCTACACCTTC

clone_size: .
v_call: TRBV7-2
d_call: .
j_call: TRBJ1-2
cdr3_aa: CASSPRNGGPLEGYTF
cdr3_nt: TGTGCCAGCAGCCCACGGAACGGGGGACCCCTAGAAGGCTACACCTTC

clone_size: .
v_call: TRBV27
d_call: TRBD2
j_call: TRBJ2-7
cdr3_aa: CASRLAGSYEQYF
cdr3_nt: TGTGCCAGCAGACTAGCGGGCTCCTACGAGCAGTACTTC

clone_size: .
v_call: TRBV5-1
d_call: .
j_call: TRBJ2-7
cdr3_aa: CASSLQGDTYEQYF
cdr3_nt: TGCGCCAGCAGCTTGCAGGGTGATACCTACGAGCAGTACTTC

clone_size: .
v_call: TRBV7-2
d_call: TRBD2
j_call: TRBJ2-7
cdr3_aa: CASSSGSGRAREQYF
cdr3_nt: TGTGCCAGCAGCTCAGGTAGCGGGAGGGCCCGCGAGCAGTACTTC

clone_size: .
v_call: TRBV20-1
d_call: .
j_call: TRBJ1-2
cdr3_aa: CSASSGSGYTF
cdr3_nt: TGCAGTGCCAGCTCCGGGAGCGGCTACACCTTC

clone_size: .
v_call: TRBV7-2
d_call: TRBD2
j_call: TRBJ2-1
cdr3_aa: CASSLSISGSSYNEQFF
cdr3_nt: TGTGCCAGCAGCTTAAGCATTAGCGGGAGCTCCTACAATGAGCAGTTCTTC

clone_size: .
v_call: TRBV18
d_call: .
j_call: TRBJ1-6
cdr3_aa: CASSPMSRADNSPLHF
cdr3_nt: TGTGCCAGCTCACCTATGTCGCGGGCTGATAATTCACCCCTCCACTTT

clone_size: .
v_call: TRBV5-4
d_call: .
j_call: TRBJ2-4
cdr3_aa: CASSPSGGAKNIQYF
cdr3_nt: TGTGCCAGCAGCCCGTCCGGGGGAGCCAAAAACATTCAGTACTTC

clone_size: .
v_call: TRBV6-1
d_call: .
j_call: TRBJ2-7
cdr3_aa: CASSDSLYEQYF
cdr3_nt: TGTGCCAGCAGTGACAGTCTCTACGAGCAGTACTTC

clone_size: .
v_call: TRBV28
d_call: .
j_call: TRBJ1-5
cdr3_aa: CASSFSSGRLNQPQHF
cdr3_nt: TGTGCCAGCAGTTTTTCGTCCGGCAGGCTGAATCAGCCCCAGCATTTT

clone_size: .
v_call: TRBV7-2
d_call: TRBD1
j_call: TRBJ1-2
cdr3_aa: CASSLAGTANYGYTF
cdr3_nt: TGTGCCAGCAGCTTAGCCGGGACAGCAAACTATGGCTACACCTTC

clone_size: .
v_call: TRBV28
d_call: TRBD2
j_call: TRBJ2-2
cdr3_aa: CASSSTSGRPSLGELFF
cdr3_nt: TGTGCCAGCAGTTCGACTAGCGGGAGACCTTCCTTAGGGGAGCTGTTTTTT

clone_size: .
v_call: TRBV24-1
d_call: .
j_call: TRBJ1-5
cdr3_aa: CATSATAGGDQPQHF
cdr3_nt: TGTGCCACCAGTGCTACAGCAGGAGGTGATCAGCCCCAGCATTTT

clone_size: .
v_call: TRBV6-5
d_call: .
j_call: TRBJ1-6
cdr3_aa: CASRLSGGNSPLHF
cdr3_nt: TGTGCCAGCAGGCTATCGGGGGGAAATTCACCCCTCCACTTT

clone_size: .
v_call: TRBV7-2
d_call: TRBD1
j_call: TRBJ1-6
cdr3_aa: CASSLPGQDIYNSPLHF
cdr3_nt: TGTGCCAGCAGCTTGCCCGGACAGGACATCTATAATTCACCCCTCCACTTT

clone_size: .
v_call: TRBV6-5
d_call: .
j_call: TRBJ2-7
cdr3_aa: CASSYSYNDEQYF
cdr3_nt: TGTGCCAGCAGTTACTCTTACAACGACGAGCAGTACTTC

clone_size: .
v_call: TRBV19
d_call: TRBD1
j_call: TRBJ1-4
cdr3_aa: CASSLLPGQVLKLFF
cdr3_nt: TGTGCCAGTAGTCTCCTCCCGGGACAGGTCCTTAAACTGTTTTTT

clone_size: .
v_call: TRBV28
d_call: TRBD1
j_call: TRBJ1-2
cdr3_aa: CASSSTGRGYGYTF
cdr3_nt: TGTGCCAGCAGTTCGACAGGGAGGGGCTATGGCTACACCTTC

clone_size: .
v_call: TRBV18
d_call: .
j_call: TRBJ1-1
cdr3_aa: CASSPPTIGGTEAFF
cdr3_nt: TGTGCCAGCTCACCACCGACAATCGGAGGAACTGAAGCTTTCTTT

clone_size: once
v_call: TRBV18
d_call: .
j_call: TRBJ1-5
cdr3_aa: CASSPSPKGHQPQHF
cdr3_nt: TGTGCCAGCTCACCTTCCCCCAAGGGACATCAGCCCCAGCATTTT

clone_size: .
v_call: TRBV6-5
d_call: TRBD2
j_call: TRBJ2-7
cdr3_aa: CASSQGLVMEQYF
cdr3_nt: TGTGCCAGCAGCCAGGGACTAGTGATGGAGCAGTACTTC

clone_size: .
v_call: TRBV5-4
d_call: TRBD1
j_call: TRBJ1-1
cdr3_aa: CASSLVTGAEAFF
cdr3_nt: TGTGCCAGCAGCTTGGTTACAGGGGCTGAAGCTTTCTTT

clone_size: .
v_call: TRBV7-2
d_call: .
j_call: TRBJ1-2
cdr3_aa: CASSGGPAGYGYTF
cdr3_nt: TGTGCCAGCAGCGGCGGACCGGCCGGCTATGGCTACACCTTC

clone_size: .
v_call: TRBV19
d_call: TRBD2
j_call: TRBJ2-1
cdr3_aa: CASSSFFRTSGRASYNEQFF
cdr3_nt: TGTGCCAGTAGTAGTTTCTTTCGGACTAGCGGGAGGGCGTCCTACAATGAGCAGTTCTTC

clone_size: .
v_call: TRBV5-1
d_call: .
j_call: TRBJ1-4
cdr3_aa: CASSSQDFNEKLFF
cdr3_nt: TGCGCCAGCAGCTCTCAGGATTTTAATGAAAAACTGTTTTTT

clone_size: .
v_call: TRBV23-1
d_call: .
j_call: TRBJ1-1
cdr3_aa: CASSYGEAFF
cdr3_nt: TGCGCCAGCAGTTATGGTGAAGCTTTCTTT